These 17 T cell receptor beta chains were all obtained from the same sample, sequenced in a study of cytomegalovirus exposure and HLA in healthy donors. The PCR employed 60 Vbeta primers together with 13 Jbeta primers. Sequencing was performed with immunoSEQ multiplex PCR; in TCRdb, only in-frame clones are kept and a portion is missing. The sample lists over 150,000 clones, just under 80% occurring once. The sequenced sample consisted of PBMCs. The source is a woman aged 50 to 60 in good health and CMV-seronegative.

The CDR3 DNA reads TGTGCCAGCAGCCCCAGAGGCAGGGGGCGCACAGATACGCAGTATTTT. As protein: CASSPRGRGRTDTQYF. The rearrangement joins TRBV7-2 to TRBJ2-3; 8 positions match TRBD1. The V gene's germline CDR1 is SGHTA and CDR2 FQGNSA. The CDR3 loop spans 16 amino acids. V shed 5 bases and J 1 base; nucleotides not matched to a gene: 8.

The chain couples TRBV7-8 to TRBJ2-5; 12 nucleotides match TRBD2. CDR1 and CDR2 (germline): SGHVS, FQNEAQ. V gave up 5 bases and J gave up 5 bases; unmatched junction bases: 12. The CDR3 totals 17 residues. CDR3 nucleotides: TGTGCCAGCAGCCCCCGCCCTAGCGGGGGGGCTATCGAGACCCAGTACTTC. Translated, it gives CASSPRPSGGAIETQYF.

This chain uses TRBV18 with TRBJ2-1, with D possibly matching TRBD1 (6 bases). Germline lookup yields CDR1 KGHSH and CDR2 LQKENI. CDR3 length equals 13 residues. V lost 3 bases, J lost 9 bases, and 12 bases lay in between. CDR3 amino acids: CASSPGTLSEQFF. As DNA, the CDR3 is TGTGCCAGCTCACCCGGGACACTTTCTGAGCAGTTCTTC. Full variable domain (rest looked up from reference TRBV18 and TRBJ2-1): NAGVMQNPRHLVRRRGQEARLRCSPMKGHSHVYWYRQLPEEGLKFMVYLQKENIIDESGMPKERFSAEFPKEGPSILRIQQVVRGDSAAYFCASSPGTLSEQFFGPGTRLTVL.

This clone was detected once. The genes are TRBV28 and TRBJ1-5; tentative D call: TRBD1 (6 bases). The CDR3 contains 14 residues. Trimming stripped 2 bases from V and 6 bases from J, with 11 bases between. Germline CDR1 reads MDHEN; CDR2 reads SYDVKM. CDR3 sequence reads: CASSLRGIVQPQHF. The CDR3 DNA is TGTGCCAGCAGTTTAAGGGGGATCGTTCAGCCCCAGCATTTT.

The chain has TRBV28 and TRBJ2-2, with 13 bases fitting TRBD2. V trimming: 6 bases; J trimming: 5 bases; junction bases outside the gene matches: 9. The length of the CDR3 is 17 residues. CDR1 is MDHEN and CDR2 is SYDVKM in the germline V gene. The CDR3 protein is CASRSGLAGVFTGELFF. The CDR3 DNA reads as TGTGCCAGCAGATCCGGACTAGCGGGAGTCTTTACCGGGGAGCTGTTTTTT. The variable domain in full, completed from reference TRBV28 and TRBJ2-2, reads DVKVTQSSRYLVKRTGEKVFLECVQDMDHENMFWYRQDPGLGLRLIYFSYDVKMKEKGDIPEGYSVSREKKERFSLILESASTNQTSMYLCASRSGLAGVFTGELFFGEGSRLTVL.

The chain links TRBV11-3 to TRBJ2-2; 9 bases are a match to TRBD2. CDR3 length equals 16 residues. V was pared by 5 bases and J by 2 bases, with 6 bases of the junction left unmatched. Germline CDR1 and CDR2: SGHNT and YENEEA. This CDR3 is CASSPQTSGNTGELFF. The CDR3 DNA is TGTGCCAGCAGCCCCCAGACTAGCGGAAACACCGGGGAGCTGTTTTTT. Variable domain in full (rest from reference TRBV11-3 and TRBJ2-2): EAGVVQSPRYKIIEKKQPVAFWCNPISGHNTLYWYLQNLGQGPELLIRYENEEAVDDSQLPKDRFSAERLKGVDSTLKIQPAELGDSAVYLCASSPQTSGNTGELFFGEGSRLTVL.

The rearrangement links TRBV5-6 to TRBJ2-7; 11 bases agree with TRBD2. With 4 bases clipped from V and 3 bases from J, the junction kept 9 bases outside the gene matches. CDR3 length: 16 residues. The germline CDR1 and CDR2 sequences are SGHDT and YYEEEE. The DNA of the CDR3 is TGTGCCAGCAGCCGCGACCCGACTAGCGGGGTCTACGAGCAGTACTTC. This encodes CASSRDPTSGVYEQYF.

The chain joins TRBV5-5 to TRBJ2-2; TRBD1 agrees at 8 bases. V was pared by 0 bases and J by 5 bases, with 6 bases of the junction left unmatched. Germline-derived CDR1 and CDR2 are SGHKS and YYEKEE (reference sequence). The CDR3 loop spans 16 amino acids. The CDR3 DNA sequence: TGTGCCAGCAGCTTGGGCGGACAGGGCCTAACCGGGGAGCTGTTTTTT. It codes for CASSLGGQGLTGELFF.

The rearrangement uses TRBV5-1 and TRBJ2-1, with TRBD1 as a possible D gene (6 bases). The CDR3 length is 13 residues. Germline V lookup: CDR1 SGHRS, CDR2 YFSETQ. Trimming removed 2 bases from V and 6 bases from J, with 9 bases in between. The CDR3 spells CASSLQGGNEQFF. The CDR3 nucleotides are TGCGCCAGCAGCTTACAGGGTGGCAATGAGCAGTTCTTC.

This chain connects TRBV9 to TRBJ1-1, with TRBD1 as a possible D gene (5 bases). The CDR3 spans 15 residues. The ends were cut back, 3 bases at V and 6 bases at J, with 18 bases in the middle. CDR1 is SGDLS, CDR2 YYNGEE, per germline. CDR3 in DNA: TGTGCCAGCAGCGCCCTCCCAGGGTCCAGGGCTGAAGCTTTCTTT. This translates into CASSALPGSRAEAFF.

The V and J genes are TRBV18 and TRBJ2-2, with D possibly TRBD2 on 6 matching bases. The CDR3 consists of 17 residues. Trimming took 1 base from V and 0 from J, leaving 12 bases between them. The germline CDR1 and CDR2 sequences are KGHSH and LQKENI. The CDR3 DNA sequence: TGTGCCAGCTCACCACTAGGTGGAGGGGCGAACACCGGGGAGCTGTTTTTT. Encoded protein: CASSPLGGGANTGELFF.

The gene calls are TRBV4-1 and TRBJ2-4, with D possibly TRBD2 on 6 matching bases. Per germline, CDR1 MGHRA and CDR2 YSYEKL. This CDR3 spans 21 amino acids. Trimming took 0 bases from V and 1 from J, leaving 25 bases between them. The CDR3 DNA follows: TGCGCCAGCAGCCAAGACCCTTCTAAGCGGGCACCATTTGTGGCCAAAAACATTCAGTACTTC. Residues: CASSQDPSKRAPFVAKNIQYF.

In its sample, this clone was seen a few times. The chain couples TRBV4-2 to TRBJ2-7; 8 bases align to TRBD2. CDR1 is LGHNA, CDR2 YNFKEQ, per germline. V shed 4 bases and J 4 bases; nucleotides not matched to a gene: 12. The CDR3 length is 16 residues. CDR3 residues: CASSPFERERGYEQYF. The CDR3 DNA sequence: TGTGCCAGCAGCCCCTTCGAGCGGGAGAGAGGATACGAGCAGTACTTC.

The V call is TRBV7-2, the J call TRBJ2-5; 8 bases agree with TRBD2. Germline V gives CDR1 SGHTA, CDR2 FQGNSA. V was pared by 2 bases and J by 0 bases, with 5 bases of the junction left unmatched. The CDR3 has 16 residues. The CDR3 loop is CASSLIGGGYQETQYF. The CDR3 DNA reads TGTGCCAGCAGCTTAATTGGCGGGGGGTACCAAGAGACCCAGTACTTC.

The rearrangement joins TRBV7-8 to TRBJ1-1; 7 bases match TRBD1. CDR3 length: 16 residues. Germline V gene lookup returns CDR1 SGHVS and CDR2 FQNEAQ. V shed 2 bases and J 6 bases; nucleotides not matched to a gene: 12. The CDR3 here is CASSLLSLAGGSEAFF. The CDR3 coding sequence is TGTGCCAGCAGCTTACTTTCCTTAGCAGGGGGATCTGAAGCTTTCTTT.

CDR3 sequence: CASSATFLGLSSYEQYF. In DNA, the CDR3 is TGTGCCAGCAGCGCCACCTTCTTGGGACTCAGCTCCTACGAGCAGTACTTC. The rearrangement links TRBV9 to TRBJ2-7; a weak D match, TRBD2 (6 bases). CDR1 is SGDLS, CDR2 YYNGEE, per germline. The V gene lost 3 bases and the J gene lost 0 bases, with 19 bases spanning the gap. The CDR3 has 17 amino acids.

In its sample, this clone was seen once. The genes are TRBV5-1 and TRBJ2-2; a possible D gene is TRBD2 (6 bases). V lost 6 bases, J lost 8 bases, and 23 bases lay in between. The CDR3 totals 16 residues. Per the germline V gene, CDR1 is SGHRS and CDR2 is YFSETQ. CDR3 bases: TGCGCCAGCACCGACGCACTGGCGGGGACTTCGGGGGAGCTGTTTTTT. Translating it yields CASTDALAGTSGELFF.